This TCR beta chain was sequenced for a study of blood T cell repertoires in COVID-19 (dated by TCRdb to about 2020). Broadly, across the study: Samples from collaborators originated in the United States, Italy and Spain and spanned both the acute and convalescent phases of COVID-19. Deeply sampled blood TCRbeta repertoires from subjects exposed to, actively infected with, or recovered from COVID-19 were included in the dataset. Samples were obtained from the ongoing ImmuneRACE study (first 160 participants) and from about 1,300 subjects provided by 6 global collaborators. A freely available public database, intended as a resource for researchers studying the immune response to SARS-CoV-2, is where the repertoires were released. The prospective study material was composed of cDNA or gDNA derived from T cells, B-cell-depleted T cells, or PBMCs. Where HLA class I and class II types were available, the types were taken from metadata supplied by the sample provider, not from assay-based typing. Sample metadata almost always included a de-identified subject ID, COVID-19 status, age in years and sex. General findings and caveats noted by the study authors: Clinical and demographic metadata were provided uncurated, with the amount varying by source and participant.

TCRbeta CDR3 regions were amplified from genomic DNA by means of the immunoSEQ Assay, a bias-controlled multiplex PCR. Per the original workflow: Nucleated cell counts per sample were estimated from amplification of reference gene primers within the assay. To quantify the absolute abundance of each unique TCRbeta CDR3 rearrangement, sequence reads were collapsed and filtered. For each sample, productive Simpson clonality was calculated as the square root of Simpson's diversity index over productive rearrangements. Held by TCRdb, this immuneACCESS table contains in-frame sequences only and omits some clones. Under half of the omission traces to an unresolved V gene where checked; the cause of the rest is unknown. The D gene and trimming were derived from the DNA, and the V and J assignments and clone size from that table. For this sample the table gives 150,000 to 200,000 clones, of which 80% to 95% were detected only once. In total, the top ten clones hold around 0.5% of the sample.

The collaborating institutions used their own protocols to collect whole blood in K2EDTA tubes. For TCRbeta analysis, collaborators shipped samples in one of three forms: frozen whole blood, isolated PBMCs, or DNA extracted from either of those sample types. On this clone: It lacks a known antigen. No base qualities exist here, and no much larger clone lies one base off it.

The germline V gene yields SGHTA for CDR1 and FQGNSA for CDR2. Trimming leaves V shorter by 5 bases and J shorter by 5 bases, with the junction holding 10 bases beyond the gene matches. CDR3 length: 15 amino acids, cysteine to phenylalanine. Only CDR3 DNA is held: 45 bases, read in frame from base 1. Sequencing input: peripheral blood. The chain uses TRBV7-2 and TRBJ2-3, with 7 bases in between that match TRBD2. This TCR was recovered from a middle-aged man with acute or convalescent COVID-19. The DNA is TGTGCCAGCAGCGCGGTGCTAGCGGAAGGAGATACGCAGTATTTT. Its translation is CASSAVLAEGDTQYF.